This entry lists 19 T cell receptor beta chains sequenced from one sample in a study of breast tumors, draining lymph nodes, adjacent tissues. TCRdb redid the calling of the multiplex PCR reads with MiXCR, one entry per CDR3 protein. This table has under 25,000 distinct CDR3 sequences, 45% to 75% appearing once. The sequenced sample consisted of breast tumor tissue. These receptors were obtained from a female donor with breast cancer. Some clones in this sample may be carry-over from other donors' samples.

The sample holds many counts of this clonotype. A much larger clone differs by one base, so this may be a read error. The CDR3 protein is CSTPTGPYGSTF. CDR3 sequence (DNA): TGCAGTACTCCGACAGGGCCCTATGGCTCCACCTTC. The chain has TRBV20-1 and TRBJ1-2, with 7 bases matching TRBD1. CDR1 is DFQATT, CDR2 SNEGSKA, per germline (reference sequence). This CDR3 has 12 amino acids.

The J gene is TRBJ1-2, the V gene TRBV11-3; D ambiguous. CDR1 SGHNT and CDR2 YENEEA come from the germline V gene. Trimming took 3 bases from V and 13 from J, leaving 15 bases between them. The CDR3 totals 12 residues. The CDR3 loop is CASSLGGYSGTF. In DNA form, the CDR3 reads TGTGCCAGCAGCTTGGGAGGGTATTCTGGCACCTTC.

The chain combines TRBV20-1 with TRBJ1-5; TRBD1 matches 9 bases. This CDR3 has 15 residues. V dropped 5 bases and J dropped 6; count of bases not matched to a gene: 11. The germline CDR1 and CDR2 sequences are DFQATT and SNEGSKA (reference sequence). The CDR3 DNA follows: TGCAGTGCTTCCCGGACAGGGGTCGGCACTCAGCCCCAGCATTTT. Translating gives CSASRTGVGTQPQHF.

This clonotype counts as medium-sized. The chain combines TRBV7-2 with TRBJ1-3, with unresolved D. Trimming stripped 5 bases from V and 4 bases from J, with 12 bases between. Germline V CDR1 and CDR2: SGHTA, FQGNSA. The CDR3 consists of 14 residues. In DNA form, the CDR3 reads TGTGCCAGCAGCCCGAAATCGGGCGGAAACACCATATATTTT. It codes for CASSPKSGGNTIYF.

This clonotype was recorded only once. V gene TRBV2 combines with J gene TRBJ1-5, with 7 nucleotides matching TRBD1. This CDR3 comprises 14 residues. Germline CDR1 SNHLY, CDR2 FYNNEI. J lost 0 bases, V lost 5 bases, and 1 base had no gene match. The DNA of the CDR3 is TGTGCCAGCAGTCGGGACAGTAGCAATCAGCCCCAGCATTTT. Protein sequence: CASSRDSSNQPQHF.

The rearrangement uses TRBV6-1 and TRBJ2-1; D is perhaps TRBD1 or TRBD2 (7 bases each). V was shortened by 6 bases and J by 0 bases, with 12 bases between the two germline ends. Germline assignment: CDR1 MNHNS and CDR2 SASEGT. This CDR3 has 15 residues. The CDR3 region has the DNA TGTGCCAGCAGAGCAGGGGGGGACTCCTACAATGAGCAGTTCTTC. This gives the protein CASRAGGDSYNEQFF.

The V gene is TRBV2, the J gene TRBJ1-4; D unclear. The CDR3 runs to 15 residues. Germline V lookup: CDR1 SNHLY, CDR2 FYNNEI. Trimming took 4 bases from V and 0 from J, leaving 9 bases between them. The CDR3: CASSGVSTTNEKLFF. The DNA of the CDR3 is TGTGCCAGCAGTGGGGTCAGTACAACTAATGAAAAACTGTTTTTT.

The chain has TRBV7-9 and TRBJ2-3, with D perhaps TRBD1 (7 bases). Germline assignment: CDR1 SEHNR and CDR2 FQNEAQ (reference sequence). V gave up 5 bases and J gave up 4 bases, with 10 bases separating them. The CDR3 extends over 13 amino acids. The CDR3 sequence is CASSPRGADTQYF. CDR3 nucleotides: TGTGCCAGCAGCCCCAGGGGGGCAGATACGCAGTATTTT.

The V and J genes are TRBV6-6 and TRBJ2-7; D possibly corresponds to TRBD1 (5 bases). The CDR3 is 13 residues long. V was shortened by 8 bases and J by 4 bases, with 15 bases between the two germline ends. Germline lookup yields CDR1 MNHNY and CDR2 SVGAGI (reference sequence). The CDR3 DNA is TGTGCCAGCGCTCAGGGTTCTGTTTACGAGCAGTACTTC. As protein: CASAQGSVYEQYF.

This clonotype was recorded a few times. A much more abundant neighbour one base away suggests this may be a read error. The chain employs TRBV5-4 and TRBJ2-1; the match to TRBD2 covers 7 bases. Looked up from germline, CDR1 is SGHNT and CDR2 is YYREEE (reference sequence). V was clipped by 6 bases and J by 10 bases; unmatched bases: 7. The CDR3 contains 12 residues. CDR3 residues: CASTNYGGEQFF. Here the CDR3 DNA reads TGTGCCAGCACCAATTACGGGGGGGAGCAGTTCTTC.

By share, this clonotype counts as medium-sized (0.01 to 0.1%). The chain combines TRBV20-1 with TRBJ2-1, with 12 bases aligning to TRBD1. Trimming cost V 4 bases and J 7 bases; bases outside gene matches: 17. The CDR3 has 18 amino acids. The germline V gene has CDR1 DFQATT and CDR2 SNEGSKA (reference sequence). CDR3 nucleotides: TGCAGTGCTACCTCCATAGGGGACAGGGGGCTACCGGGGAATGAGCAGTTCTTC. Its protein product is CSATSIGDRGLPGNEQFF.

The genes are TRBV2 and TRBJ2-7, with unresolved D. This CDR3 spans 13 amino acids. Germline values: CDR1 SNHLY, CDR2 FYNNEI. The germline V and J ends were trimmed by 1 base and 5 bases, with 9 bases remaining between them. CDR3 sequence (DNA): TGTGCCAGCAGTGAAGGAGGAGCCCACGAGCAGTACTTC. Translation gives CASSEGGAHEQYF.

This chain links TRBV20-1 with TRBJ2-7, with TRBD2 matching 9 bases. Germline lookup yields CDR1 DFQATT and CDR2 SNEGSKA (reference sequence). With 3 bases clipped from V and 5 bases from J, the junction kept 5 bases outside the gene matches. This CDR3 spans 13 amino acids. CDR3 loop: CSARNAGGDEQYF. CDR3 sequence (DNA): TGCAGTGCTAGGAATGCGGGAGGGGACGAGCAGTACTTC.

The sample holds many counts of this clonotype. The V call is TRBV6-4, the J call TRBJ2-1; 8 bases match TRBD2. Germline CDR1 and CDR2: MRHNA and SNTAGT. V lost 5 bases and J lost 6; bases outside the gene matches: 9. The CDR3 spans 15 residues. The CDR3 spells CASSHSGGGPNEQFF. The CDR3 DNA follows: TGTGCCAGCAGTCATTCCGGGGGGGGCCCCAATGAGCAGTTCTTC.

The V call is TRBV15, the J call TRBJ2-1; 8 bases line up with TRBD1. The CDR3 is 14 amino acids. V trimming: 3 bases; J trimming: 5 bases; junction bases outside the gene matches: 3. CDR1 is LNHNV and CDR2 is YYDKDF in the germline V gene (reference sequence). This CDR3 is CATSSLDRDNEQFF. CDR3 nucleotide sequence: TGTGCCACCAGCAGCCTGGACAGGGACAATGAGCAGTTCTTC.

This clonotype has ten or more counts. V and J are TRBV12-5 and TRBJ2-5, with 7 bases fitting TRBD1. CDR1 and CDR2 (germline): LGHNT, FRNRAP. V was clipped by 5 bases and J by 1 base; unmatched bases: 4. The CDR3 covers 14 residues. The CDR3 region is CASGPGQIQETQYF. CDR3 bases: TGTGCTAGTGGTCCGGGACAGATCCAAGAGACCCAGTACTTC.

The V gene is TRBV6-2 or TRBV6-3, the J gene TRBJ1-5; D ambiguous. The V end was cut by 5 bases, the J end by 4 bases, with 9 bases between. The CDR3 extends over 13 amino acids. Germline-derived CDR1 and CDR2 are MNHEY and SVGEGT. The CDR3 loop reads CASSHGVNQPQHF. CDR3 sequence (DNA): TGTGCCAGCAGTCACGGGGTAAATCAGCCCCAGCATTTT.

With regard to this clonotype: An end of the junction does not agree with germline; a read error may underlie this. The chain combines TRBV7-2 with TRBJ2-5, with 7 bases that match TRBD1. CDR3 length: 15 residues. From germline, CDR1 is SGHTA and CDR2 FQGNSA. The CDR3 DNA reads as TGTGCCAGCAGCCACCGGACAGGCAACCAAGAGACCCAGGACTTC. This translates into CASSHRTGNQETQDF.

The chain recombines TRBV4-2 with TRBJ1-2, with 9 positions matching TRBD1. The ends lost 1 base at V and 6 bases at J; junction bases unmatched: 3. Germline values: CDR1 LGHNA, CDR2 YNFKEQ. The CDR3 is 14 residues long. The CDR3 spells CASSQGTGGNGYTF. The CDR3 DNA reads TGTGCCAGCAGCCAAGGAACAGGGGGCAATGGCTACACCTTC.